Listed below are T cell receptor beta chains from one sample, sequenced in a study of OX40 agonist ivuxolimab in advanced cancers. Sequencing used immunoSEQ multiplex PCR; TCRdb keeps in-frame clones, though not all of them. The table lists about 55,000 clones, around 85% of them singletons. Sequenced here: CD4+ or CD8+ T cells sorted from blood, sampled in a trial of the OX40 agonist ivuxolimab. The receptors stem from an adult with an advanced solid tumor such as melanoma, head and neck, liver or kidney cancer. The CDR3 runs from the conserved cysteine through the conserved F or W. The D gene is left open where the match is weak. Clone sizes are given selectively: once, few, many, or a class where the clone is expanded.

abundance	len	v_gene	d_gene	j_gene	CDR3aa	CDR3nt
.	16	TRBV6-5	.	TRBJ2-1	CASSYGGAISYNEQFF	TGTGCCAGCAGTTACGGGGGGGCCATCTCCTACAATGAGCAGTTCTTC
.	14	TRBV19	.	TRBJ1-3	CASPSTGAGNTIYF	TGTGCCAGTCCTTCGACAGGTGCAGGAAACACCATATATTTT
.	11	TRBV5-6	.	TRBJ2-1	CASSLERGLFF	TGTGCCAGCAGCTTGGAACGGGGTCTGTTCTTC
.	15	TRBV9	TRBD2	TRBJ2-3	CASSFSGGPTDTQYF	TGTGCCAGCAGTTTTAGCGGGGGGCCCACAGATACGCAGTATTTT
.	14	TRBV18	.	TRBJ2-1	CASSRIGSYNEQFF	TGTGCCAGCTCACGCATCGGGTCGTACAATGAGCAGTTCTTC
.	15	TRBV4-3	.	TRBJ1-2	CASSQARGINYGYTF	TGCGCCAGCAGCCAAGCGCGGGGGATTAACTATGGCTACACCTTC
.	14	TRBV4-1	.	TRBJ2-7	CASSQGPGVYEQYF	TGCGCCAGCAGCCAAGGACCGGGGGTCTACGAGCAGTACTTC
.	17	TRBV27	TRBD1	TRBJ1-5	CASRKGQGDWGNQPQHF	TGTGCCAGCAGGAAGGGACAGGGGGATTGGGGCAATCAGCCCCAGCATTTT
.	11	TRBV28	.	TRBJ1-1	CASSFLGAAFF	TGTGCCAGCAGTTTTCTGGGGGCAGCTTTCTTT
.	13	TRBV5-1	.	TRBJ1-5	CASSLGTGQPQHF	TGCGCCAGCAGCTTAGGAACCGGCCAGCCCCAGCATTTT
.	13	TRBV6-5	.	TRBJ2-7	CASSSDGGVEQYF	TGTGCCAGCAGTTCGGACGGAGGAGTCGAGCAGTACTTC
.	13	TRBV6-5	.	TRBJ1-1	CASTHSEDTEAFF	TGTGCCAGCACCCACTCCGAGGACACTGAAGCTTTCTTT
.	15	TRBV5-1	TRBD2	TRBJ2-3	CASSLIAGGTDTQYF	TGCGCCAGCAGCTTGATAGCGGGGGGGACAGATACGCAGTATTTT
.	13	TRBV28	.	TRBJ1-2	CASSLRTDYGYTF	TGTGCCAGCAGTTTAAGGACAGACTATGGCTACACCTTC
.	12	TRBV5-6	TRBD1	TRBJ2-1	CASSLVGTAKFF	TGTGCCAGCAGCTTGGTTGGGACAGCCAAGTTCTTC
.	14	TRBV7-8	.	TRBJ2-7	CASSFRRATYEQYF	TGTGCCAGCAGCTTTCGCAGGGCGACCTACGAGCAGTACTTC
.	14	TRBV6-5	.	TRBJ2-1	CASSFRQGSNEQFF	TGTGCCAGCAGTTTCCGGCAGGGAAGCAATGAGCAGTTCTTC
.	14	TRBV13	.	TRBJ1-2	CASNTRGRERGYTF	TGTGCCAGCAACACTCGGGGGCGCGAACGTGGCTACACCTTC
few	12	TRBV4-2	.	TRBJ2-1	CASEDSYNEQFF	TGTGCCAGCGAGGACTCCTACAATGAGCAGTTCTTC
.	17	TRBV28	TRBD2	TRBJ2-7	CASSFLAGFIDTYEQYF	TGTGCCAGCAGTTTTTTAGCGGGGTTTATCGACACCTACGAGCAGTACTTC